The clone carrying this T cell receptor beta chain was recorded many times. This CDR3 is 15 amino acids long. Trimming at V came to 5 bases and at J to 10 bases, leaving 10 bases not matched to a gene. CDR1 is MNHEY, CDR2 SMNVEV, per germline (reference sequence). TCRdb re-called the RACE reads through MiXCR, storing one row per CDR3 protein. The table lists roughly 84,000 distinct CDR3 sequences, approximately 11% of them singletons. The record originates from a study of human T cells and chemical hapten exposure. Time point meaning: patch test 3, about 24 weeks after DPC sensitization. Treatment in this sample: therapeutic diphenylcyclopropenone sensitization with weekly scalp DPC.

The TCR originated in a woman between 50 and 59 years old with alopecia areata. Some clones in this sample may be carry-over from other donors' samples. Source: whole blood, taken in connection with sensitization to the hapten diphenylcyclopropenone (DPC). The chain is built from TRBV27 and TRBJ1-6; 8 bases line up with TRBD1. The CDR3 loop is CASSRYPTGESPLHF. The CDR3 DNA is TGTGCCAGCAGTCGATACCCGACAGGGGAATCACCCCTCCACTTT.